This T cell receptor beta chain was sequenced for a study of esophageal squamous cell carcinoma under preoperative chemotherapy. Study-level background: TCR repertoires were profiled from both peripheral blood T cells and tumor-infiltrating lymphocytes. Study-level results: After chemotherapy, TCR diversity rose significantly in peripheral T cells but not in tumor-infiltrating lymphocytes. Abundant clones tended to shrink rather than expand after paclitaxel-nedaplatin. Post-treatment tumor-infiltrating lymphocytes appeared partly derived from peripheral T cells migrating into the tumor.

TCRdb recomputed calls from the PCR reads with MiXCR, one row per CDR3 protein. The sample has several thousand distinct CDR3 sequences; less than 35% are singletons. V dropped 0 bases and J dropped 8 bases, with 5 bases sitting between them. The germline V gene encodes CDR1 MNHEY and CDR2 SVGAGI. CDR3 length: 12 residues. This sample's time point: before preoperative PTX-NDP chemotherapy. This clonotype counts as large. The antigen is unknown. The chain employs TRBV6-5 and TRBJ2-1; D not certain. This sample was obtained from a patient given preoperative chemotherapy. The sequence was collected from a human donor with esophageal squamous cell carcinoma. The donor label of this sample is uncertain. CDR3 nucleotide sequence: TGTGCCAGCAGTTACTCGAGCGATGAGCAGTTCTTC. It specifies CASSYSSDEQFF.